This T cell receptor beta chain derives from a study of T cell responses to AZD1222 COVID-19 vaccine (dated by TCRdb to the early 2020s). Regarding the complete study: AZD1222 recipients given second doses at about 4 weeks or at about 12 weeks were pooled, since spike-specific TCR depth and breadth were not found to differ between the two schedules. TCR sequencing was performed for 230 to 250 trial participants, of whom roughly 200 were given two doses of AZD1222 and 26 were given two doses of MenACWY control vaccine. Enrollment into the trials was organized by age into subgroups of 18-55, 56-69 and 70-plus years, and those subgroups contained approximately 160, 26 and 62 TCR-sequenced participants, respectively.

The CDR3 regions of human TCRbeta chains were subjected to immunosequencing. As for the authors' bioinformatics: Repertoire TCRs were matched against a reference library of SARS-CoV-2-specific TCRs generated with the MIRA antigen-specificity platform. Breadth was defined as the fraction of unique TCRs that were SARS-CoV-2-associated. Depth was defined as the fraction of total T cells that were SARS-CoV-2-associated. Using the MIRA data, each spike-specific TCR was assigned both to the spike region to which the TCR was reactive and to a CD4 or CD8 class. Log10-transformed breadth and depth values were compared by one-way ANOVA with Sidak's multiple comparisons tests. TCRdb took this table from immuneACCESS and kept in-frame rearrangements with V and J called. Such tables lack part of the clones; where checked against another copy, unresolved V genes explain under half of the gap, and the rest is unexplained. V and J calls and clone size are given by that table; D and trimming were obtained from the DNA. This sample has fewer than 65,000 clones in its table, and 84% of those were observed once. The ten largest clones take up about 19% of the sample.

Taken from cysteine to phenylalanine, the CDR3 has 15 residues. Solely the CDR3 DNA is kept, with 45 bases framed from the first base. After removal of 6 bases from V and 4 bases from J, the junction retains 8 bases not matched to a gene. Sequences KGHSH (CDR1) and LQKENI (CDR2) are obtained from the germline V gene. Remarks on this clone: It lacks a known antigen. The sample holds no much larger clone one base away, and base qualities are not on file.

The time point label, read with the paper, signifies: baseline before first vaccination. The vaccinee samples were drawn from two UK trials, COV001 and COV002, one of which was a single-blind randomized controlled phase 2/3 trial testing AZD1222 (ChAdOx1 nCoV-19) in healthy adults. Trial participant PBMC samples were collected at day 0 and day 28 after the second dose for TCRbeta chain sequencing. What the study reported, not specific to this receptor: Reportedly, almost half of the unique spike-specific TCRs recognized epitopes lying outside the regions that are mutated in the B.1.351 and B.1.1.7 variants. Conclusions about previously exposed vaccinees are limited because only six or seven AZD1222 recipients were SARS-CoV-2 seropositive at baseline. Most participants were white British and females outnumbered males, and the authors suggested that clonal diversity may have been underestimated. The 56-69-year group was small, and its depth increase did not reach significance, likely because of low power. A significant rise in spike-specific TCR breadth and depth was observed after two AZD1222 doses relative to day 0 and relative to MenACWY recipients. The whole spike protein was spanned by vaccine-associated CD4 TCRs, and dominant responses were seen in regions 160-218 and 743-854. Because no day 14 peak-response samples were available, repertoires were characterized only after the peak T cell response.

This TCR was sampled from an adult in good health. Sequencing used peripheral blood, obtained on day 0 of AZD1222 vaccination. This sequence uses TRBV18 and TRBJ2-1, with 8 bases aligning to TRBD2. The base sequence is TGTGCCAGCTCTAGAGCGGGAGCGGGTTACAATGAGCAGTTCTTC. This codes for CASSRAGAGYNEQFF.